The TCR beta chain described here comes from a study of T cells after yellow fever vaccination. TCRdb re-derived calls from the 5' RACE reads in MiXCR, one entry per CDR3 protein. The table records hundreds of thousands of distinct CDR3 sequences, around an eighth of them present only once. V lost 6 bases, J lost 2 bases, and 10 bases lay in between. Germline CDR1 MNHNS, CDR2 SASEGT. CDR3 length: 13 residues. This clonotype was found many times. The specimen was PBMCs, collected on the day of the yellow fever booster vaccination. The chain has TRBV6-1 and TRBJ2-5; D uncertain. The sequence was obtained from a man between 25 and 39 years old who received the YFV17D yellow fever vaccine. Written as DNA, the CDR3 is TGTGCCAGCAGCAGGACGGTACAAGAGACCCAGTACTTC. This sequence encodes CASSRTVQETQYF.